The clone carrying this T cell receptor beta chain was seen at least ten times. As yet, its antigen is unknown. The sample belongs to a study of CD8 T cells in ankylosing spondylitis. Broader study findings: Apparently characteristic of ankylosing spondylitis blood was a TCR beta motif (roughly eight highly homologous variants).

TCRdb reprocessed the 5' RACE reads via MiXCR and lists one record per CDR3 protein. The top ten clones hold less than 0.65% of a sample with 700,000 to 1,000,000 distinct CDR3 sequences, 10% to 15% of them seen once. The TCR was taken from a male donor with ankylosing spondylitis. The specimen was blood, either unsorted or a sorted T cell fraction (not recorded which).

DNA of the CDR3: TGCAGTGCTACTGGGACTCCGCTAGATACGCAGTATTTT. It yields the protein CSATGTPLDTQYF. The rearrangement links TRBV20-1 to TRBJ2-3; D possibly corresponds to TRBD2 (6 bases). This CDR3 comprises 13 residues. The V gene's germline CDR1 is DFQATT and CDR2 SNEGSKA (reference sequence). With 4 bases removed from V and 5 bases from J, the gap between germline ends came to 13 bases.